The 3 T cell receptor beta chains below come from one sample, sequenced in a study of T cells in Graves' hyperthyroidism and ophthalmopathy. Amplification of TCR beta CDR3 regions was performed using RNA transcripts as template. The HTBI primer set served for first-round RT-PCR of the TCR CDR3. TCRdb re-derived calls from the multiplex PCR reads in MiXCR, one entry per CDR3 protein. The table shows about 400,000 distinct CDR3 sequences, with roughly 15% occurring only once. Sequenced material: blood. These receptors were collected from a woman under 40 with Graves' ophthalmopathy.

There are a few counts of this clonotype. It may be a read error: a sequence one base away is much more abundant. This rearrangement joins TRBV29-1 to TRBJ1-2, with a weak D call TRBD1 (5 bases). The CDR3 totals 14 residues. CDR1 SQVTM and CDR2 ANQGSEA come from the germline V gene. Deletions cut 5 bases from V and 4 bases from J, with 17 bases between. The CDR3 DNA follows: TGCAGCGTTCTACGGGGCAGTGCCGGCTATGGCTACACCTTC. Encoded protein: CSVLRGSAGYGYTF. Full variable domain (missing parts from reference TRBV29-1 and TRBJ1-2): SAVISQKPSRDICQRGTSLTIQCQVDSQVTMMFWYRQQPGQSLTLIATANQGSEATYESGFVIDKFPISRPNLTFSTLTVSNMSPEDSSIYLCSVLRGSAGYGYTFGSGTRLTVV.

This clonotype was counted many times. The chain carries TRBV11-1 and TRBJ2-2; either TRBD1 or TRBD2 may supply D (5 bases each). Trimming removed 4 bases at V and 1 base at J, with 13 bases between. CDR1 is SGHAT and CDR2 is FQDESV in the germline V gene (reference sequence). The CDR3 contains 16 residues. In DNA form, the CDR3 reads TGTGCCAGCAGCTCGCCGGGACGCCTGAACACCGGGGAGCTGTTTTTT. Its protein product is CASSSPGRLNTGELFF.

This clonotype was seen ten or more times. The chain is built from TRBV7-8 and TRBJ1-2; D gene uncertain. The CDR3 spans 14 residues. Trimming pared 5 bases from V and 8 bases from J, leaving 18 bases between. Germline V gene lookup returns CDR1 SGHVS and CDR2 FQNEAQ. The CDR3 nucleotides read TGTGCCAGCAGCCCCATGCCGACAAAGGCCGGCTACACCTTC. It encodes CASSPMPTKAGYTF.